The present T cell receptor beta chain was sequenced within a study of CD8+CD57+ T cells in acquired aplastic anemia. Germline CDR1 and CDR2: ENHRY and SYGVKD. The CDR3 consists of 16 residues. This clonotype has more than one count but fewer than ten. Its target is not known. At one boundary the junction diverges from the germline segment, which might be a read error. Genomic DNA acted as the template from which TCR beta VDJ combination and CDR3 sequence profiling were carried out. MiXCR, run by TCRdb on the reads, gives a single entry per CDR3 protein. The sample consists of some 120,000 distinct CDR3 sequences, 48% of them appearing once. Study results and caveats: For CD8+ Simpson's diversity, patients and controls showed no significant difference.

The sample consisted of sorted CD4+, CD8+, or CD8+CD57+ T cells (not recorded which) from PBMCs. The genes are TRBV10-3 and TRBJ2-5; 13 positions match TRBD2. The clonotype comes from a human donor in good health, serving as a control. Written as DNA, the CDR3 is TGCGCCATCAGTGAGGGGACTAGCGGGGTACAAGGGACCCAGTACTTC. It codes for CAISEGTSGVQGTQYF.